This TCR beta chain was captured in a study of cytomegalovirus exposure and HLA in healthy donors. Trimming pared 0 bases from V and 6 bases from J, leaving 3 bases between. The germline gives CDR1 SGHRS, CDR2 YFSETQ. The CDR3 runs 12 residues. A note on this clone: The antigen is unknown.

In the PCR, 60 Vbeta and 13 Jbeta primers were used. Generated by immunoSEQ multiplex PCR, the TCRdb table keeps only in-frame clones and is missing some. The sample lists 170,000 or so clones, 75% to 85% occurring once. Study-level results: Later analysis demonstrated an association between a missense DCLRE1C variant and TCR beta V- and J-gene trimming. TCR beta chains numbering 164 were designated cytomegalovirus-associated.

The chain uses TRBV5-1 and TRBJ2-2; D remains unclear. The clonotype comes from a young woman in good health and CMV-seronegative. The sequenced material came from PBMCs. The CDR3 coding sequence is TGCGCCAGCAGCTTGGTCGCCGGGGAGCTGTTTTTT. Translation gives CASSLVAGELFF. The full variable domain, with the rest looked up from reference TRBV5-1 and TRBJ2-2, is KAGVTQTPRYLIKTRGQQVTLSCSPISGHRSVSWYQQTPGQGLQFLFEYFSETQRNKGNFPGRFSGRQFSNSRSEMNVSTLELGDSALYLCASSLVAGELFFGEGSRLTVL.